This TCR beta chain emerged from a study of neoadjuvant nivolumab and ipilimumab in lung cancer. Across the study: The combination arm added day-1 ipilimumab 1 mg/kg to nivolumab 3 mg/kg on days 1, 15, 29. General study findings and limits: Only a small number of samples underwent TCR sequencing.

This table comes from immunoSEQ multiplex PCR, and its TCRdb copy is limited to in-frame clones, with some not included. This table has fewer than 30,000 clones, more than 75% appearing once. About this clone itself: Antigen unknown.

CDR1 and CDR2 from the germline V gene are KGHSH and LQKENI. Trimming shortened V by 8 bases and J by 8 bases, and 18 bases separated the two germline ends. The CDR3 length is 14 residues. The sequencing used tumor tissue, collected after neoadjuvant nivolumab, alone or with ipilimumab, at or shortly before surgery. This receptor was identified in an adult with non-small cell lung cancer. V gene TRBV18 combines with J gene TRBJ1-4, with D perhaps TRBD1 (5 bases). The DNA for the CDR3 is TGTGCCAGCGCAACCGGGGGACCCAGAGAAAAACTGTTTTTT. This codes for CASATGGPREKLFF.